The 29 T cell receptor beta chains in this list originate from one sample, sequenced in a study of blood T cell repertoires in COVID-19. Libraries were prepared by immunoSEQ multiplex PCR; TCRdb keeps only in-frame clonotypes and omits some of them. The table records over 200,000 clones, roughly 84% of them present only once. The sequencing sample was made of PBMCs or T cells enriched from blood (not recorded which). Source of these receptors: a woman aged 40 to 50 who had recovered from COVID-19.

This chain connects TRBV20-1 to TRBJ1-5; TRBD1 matches 7 bases. Per germline, CDR1 DFQATT and CDR2 SNEGSKA (reference sequence). V gave up 5 bases and J gave up 6 bases; unmatched junction bases: 1. This CDR3 spans 11 amino acids. The DNA of the CDR3 is TGCAGTGCTCGACAGGGTCAGCCCCAGCATTTT. Protein sequence: CSARQGQPQHF.

This clone was observed a few times. The J gene is TRBJ2-1, the V gene TRBV12-5; weak D call: TRBD1 (7 bases). V gave up 7 bases and J gave up 7 bases, with 26 bases separating them. The CDR3 covers 17 residues. Germline CDR1 LGHNT, CDR2 FRNRAP. In DNA form, the CDR3 reads TGTGCTAGTGCCGACCTTCGGGGGACAGCGTACCTAAATGAGCAGTTCTTC. This codes for CASADLRGTAYLNEQFF.

The J gene is TRBJ2-6, the V gene TRBV7-2; 15 bases align to TRBD2. The germline V gene encodes CDR1 SGHTA and CDR2 FQGNSA. The CDR3 is 19 amino acids. The junction had 7 bases not matched to a gene; V was cut back by 3 bases and J by 4 bases. CDR3 in DNA: TGTGCCAGCAGCTTTAAGGGACTAGCGGGAGGAGGAGGGGCCAACGTCCTGACTTTC. Its translation is CASSFKGLAGGGGANVLTF.

The chain carries TRBV18 and TRBJ1-3; the match to TRBD1 covers 7 bases. The CDR3 loop spans 16 amino acids. V lost 6 bases to trimming and J lost 0 bases; unmatched junction nucleotides: 8. Germline CDR1 KGHSH, CDR2 LQKENI. The DNA for the CDR3 is TGTGCCAGCTCTCCGGGACAGAGTTTCTCTGGAAACACCATATATTTT. This encodes CASSPGQSFSGNTIYF.

The gene calls are TRBV7-9 and TRBJ2-2; no definite D call. Trimming left V 5 bases short and J 4 bases short, with 11 bases between. Germline V gene lookup returns CDR1 SEHNR and CDR2 FQNEAQ (reference sequence). The CDR3 spans 14 residues. The CDR3 bases are TGTGCCAGCAGCCTTGACACGTTCACCGGGGAGCTGTTTTTT. Encoded protein: CASSLDTFTGELFF.

The chain links TRBV7-2 to TRBJ2-1, with D unresolved. Germline V gene data show CDR1 as SGHTA and CDR2 as FQGNSA. The CDR3 contains 15 residues. Trimming removed 0 bases from V and 3 bases from J, with 9 bases in between. The CDR3 protein is CASSLAMAVYNEQFF. The CDR3 DNA reads TGTGCCAGCAGCTTAGCGATGGCGGTCTACAATGAGCAGTTCTTC.

The rearrangement joins TRBV5-1 to TRBJ2-3; TRBD1 matches at 9 bases. V lost 4 bases and J lost 0; bases outside the gene matches: 3. CDR1 SGHRS and CDR2 YFSETQ come from the germline V gene. CDR3 length: 15 residues. In nucleotides, the CDR3 is TGCGCCAGCAGCCTGACAGGGGGTAGCACAGATACGCAGTATTTT. This codes for CASSLTGGSTDTQYF.

V usage is TRBV11-2 and J usage is TRBJ2-7; 10 positions match TRBD2. V lost 4 bases, J lost 4 bases, and 7 bases stayed unmatched. Germline lookup yields CDR1 SGHAT and CDR2 FQNNGV. The CDR3 length is 15 residues. This CDR3 is CASSSSSGSWYEQYV. The DNA for the CDR3 is TGTGCCAGCAGCTCTTCTAGCGGGAGCTGGTACGAGCAGTACGTC.

This chain connects TRBV11-1 to TRBJ2-7, with 7 bases matching TRBD2. Germline V gene sequence: CDR1 SGHAT, CDR2 FQDESV (reference sequence). The CDR3 runs 16 residues. V trimming: 5 bases; J trimming: 2 bases; junction bases outside the gene matches: 12. The CDR3 DNA reads as TGTGCCAGCAGCCCCCGGACTAGAACGGTCCCCTACGAGCAGTACTTC. It yields the protein CASSPRTRTVPYEQYF.

The V call is TRBV28, the J call TRBJ2-7; 10 nucleotides agree with TRBD1. CDR3 length equals 12 residues. Germline V gives CDR1 MDHEN, CDR2 SYDVKM. CDR3 region: CATSGTGDEQYV. In DNA, the CDR3 is TGTGCTACCTCCGGGACAGGGGACGAGCAGTACGTC.

V gene TRBV2 combines with J gene TRBJ2-3, with no clear D. Trimming removed 5 bases from V and 0 bases from J, with 12 bases in between. Germline CDR1 is SNHLY and CDR2 is FYNNEI. The CDR3 totals 15 residues. DNA for the CDR3: TGTGCCAGCAGTCTACAGCCTCCTAGCACAGATACGCAGTATTTT. Encoded protein: CASSLQPPSTDTQYF.

This chain links TRBV7-2 with TRBJ1-2; 8 bases are shared with TRBD1. The CDR3 is made up of 14 amino acids. Germline V gives CDR1 SGHTA, CDR2 FQGNSA. The ends lost 1 base at V and 7 bases at J; junction bases unmatched: 5. CDR3: CASSLGQGISGYTF. The CDR3 DNA is TGTGCCAGCAGCTTAGGACAGGGGATAAGTGGCTACACCTTC.

The rearrangement joins TRBV6-5 to TRBJ2-3; no clear D. The V and J ends lost 2 bases and 11 bases respectively, with 8 bases between them. The V gene's germline CDR1 is MNHEY and CDR2 SVGAGI. The CDR3 loop spans 11 amino acids. CDR3 nucleotide sequence: TGTGCCAGCAGTTACGGTGGCCTGCAGTATTTT. Its protein is CASSYGGLQYF.

The genes are TRBV28 and TRBJ1-4, with D perhaps TRBD1 (5 bases). This CDR3 has 16 amino acids. V was clipped by 1 base and J by 8 bases, with 17 bases between them. Germline CDR1 is MDHEN and CDR2 is SYDVKM. For the CDR3, the DNA is TGTGCCAGCAGTTTATATTTATCGGGGGATCGCGAAAAACTGTTTTTT. This codes for CASSLYLSGDREKLFF.

This chain links TRBV28 with TRBJ1-1, with 8 bases lining up with TRBD1. CDR1 and CDR2 (germline): MDHEN, SYDVKM. V gave up 8 bases and J gave up 1 base; unmatched junction bases: 9. CDR3 length equals 15 residues. The CDR3 here is CASALDRGSNTEAFF. CDR3 sequence (DNA): TGTGCCAGCGCCCTCGACAGGGGATCGAACACTGAAGCTTTCTTT.

J is TRBJ2-7 and V is TRBV11-2; 7 positions match TRBD2. J was trimmed by 3 bases and V by 0 bases; bases with no gene match: 5. Germline V lookup: CDR1 SGHAT, CDR2 FQNNGV. The CDR3 has 15 residues. The DNA of the CDR3 is TGTGCCAGCAGCTTAGAAGGCGGGGGTGTCTACGAGCAGTACTTC. Protein: CASSLEGGGVYEQYF.

The chain employs TRBV11-2 and TRBJ2-2; TRBD2 agrees at 8 bases. This CDR3 comprises 17 residues. CDR1 SGHAT and CDR2 FQNNGV come from the germline V gene. Losses at the gene ends were 2 bases for V and 0 bases for J; bases not matched to a gene: 5. CDR3 in DNA: TGTGCCAGCAGCTTACGCGGGAGGCTAGCGAACACCGGGGAGCTGTTTTTT. Translating gives CASSLRGRLANTGELFF.

J is TRBJ1-1 and V is TRBV3-1 (or the pseudogene TRBV3-2); 7 bases fit TRBD1. The V gene's germline CDR1 is LGHDT and CDR2 YNNKEL (reference sequence). The ends lost 1 base at V and 7 bases at J; junction bases unmatched: 9. This CDR3 region has 15 residues. Here the CDR3 DNA reads TGTGCCAGCAGCCAAGCACCGGGACAGCAGTATGAAGCTTTCTTT. As protein: CASSQAPGQQYEAFF.

This sequence joins TRBV30 and TRBJ2-3; 12 bases line up with TRBD2. Trimming took 6 bases from V and 0 from J; bases not matched to a gene: 1. The CDR3 runs 14 residues. Germline values: CDR1 GTSNPN, CDR2 SVGIG (reference sequence). Here the CDR3 reads CACGTSGSTDTQYF. CDR3 bases: TGTGCCTGTGGGACTAGCGGGAGCACAGATACGCAGTATTTT.

The CDR3 DNA is TGTGCCAGCAGCCCGGCGGGAGGGAGTAGCCCGCACAATGAGCAGTTCTTC. It translates to CASSPAGGSSPHNEQFF. The rearrangement links TRBV7-8 to TRBJ2-1; 9 bases fit TRBD2. V was pared by 5 bases and J by 5 bases, with 13 bases of the junction left unmatched. This CDR3 contains 17 residues. From germline, CDR1 is SGHVS and CDR2 FQNEAQ.

This sequence joins TRBV7-2 and TRBJ2-5; TRBD2 aligns across 12 bases. V was clipped by 5 bases and J by 3 bases; unmatched bases: 4. The CDR3 length is 15 residues. The germline CDR1 and CDR2 sequences are SGHTA and FQGNSA. The DNA of the CDR3 is TGTGCCAGCAGCCCTAGACTAGCGGGAGAAGAGACCCAGTACTTC. Translating it yields CASSPRLAGEETQYF.

J is TRBJ2-2 and V is TRBV2; TRBD1 agrees at 7 bases. The CDR3 is 14 residues long. Trimming at V came to 7 bases and at J to 1 base, leaving 3 bases not matched to a gene. The germline V gene encodes CDR1 SNHLY and CDR2 FYNNEI. The CDR3 DNA is TGTGCCAGCACAAGGACAGGGAACACCGGGGAGCTGTTTTTT. Encoded protein: CASTRTGNTGELFF. The full variable domain, with the rest looked up from reference TRBV2 and TRBJ2-2, is EPEVTQTPSHQVTQMGQEVILRCVPISNHLYFYWYRQILGQKVEFLVSFYNNEISEKSEIFDDQFSVERPDGSNFTLKIRSTKLEDSAMYFCASTRTGNTGELFFGEGSRLTVL.

The chain carries TRBV11-2 and TRBJ2-1; D is perhaps TRBD2 (6 bases). V lost 10 bases to trimming and J lost 6 bases, with 19 bases between them. The germline V gene encodes CDR1 SGHAT and CDR2 FQNNGV. The CDR3 has 14 amino acids. CDR3 in amino acids: CATSGEILVNEQFF. The CDR3 coding sequence is TGTGCCACCTCGGGGGAGATATTGGTCAATGAGCAGTTCTTC.

This clone was picked up one time. The chain employs TRBV10-3 and TRBJ2-3; D is unclear. This CDR3 has 16 residues. V was trimmed by 1 base and J by 0 bases, leaving 11 bases between them. The germline CDR1 and CDR2 sequences are ENHRY and SYGVKD. The CDR3 here is CAISEFSAPSTDTQYF. For the CDR3, the DNA is TGTGCCATCAGTGAGTTTTCAGCGCCAAGCACAGATACGCAGTATTTT.

This clone was counted at least ten times. The chain couples TRBV25-1 to TRBJ2-1; 10 bases are shared with TRBD2. Germline V lookup: CDR1 MGHDK, CDR2 SYGVNS. There are 14 residues in the CDR3. After removal of 10 bases from V and 9 bases from J, the junction contained 12 bases not matched to a gene. CDR3 coding DNA: TGTGCCATCGAGCAAGCGGGAGGGGGCACTGAGCAGTTCTTC. Translating gives CAIEQAGGGTEQFF.

There are many counts of this clone. The chain has TRBV10-1 and TRBJ2-1; 9 positions match TRBD1. The CDR3 loop spans 14 amino acids. Germline V gene lookup returns CDR1 WNHNN and CDR2 SYGVQD (reference sequence). V shed 5 bases, J shed 8 bases, and the junction held 7 bases outside the gene matches. CDR3 region: CASSPGQGWDEQFF. CDR3 bases: TGCGCCAGCAGTCCGGGACAGGGTTGGGATGAGCAGTTCTTC.

This chain joins TRBV4-1 and TRBJ2-2; 7 bases line up with TRBD1. Germline CDR1 MGHRA, CDR2 YSYEKL. This CDR3 contains 14 residues. V was pared by 8 bases and J by 0 bases, with 3 bases of the junction left unmatched. The CDR3 loop reads CASGQEPNTGELFF. For the CDR3, the DNA is TGCGCCAGCGGACAGGAGCCGAACACCGGGGAGCTGTTTTTT.

CDR3 nucleotide sequence: TGTGCCAGTTCACTACAGGGGGCTGAAGAAAAACTGTTTTTT. It codes for CASSLQGAEEKLFF. This chain joins TRBV19 and TRBJ1-4; TRBD1 aligns across 9 bases. The CDR3 has 14 amino acids. CDR1 is LNHDA and CDR2 is SQIVND in the germline V gene (reference sequence). V shed 8 bases, J shed 8 bases, and the junction held 9 bases outside the gene matches.

J is TRBJ2-2 and V is TRBV29-1; 8 positions agree with TRBD2. The junction had 8 bases not matched to a gene; V was cut back by 5 bases and J by 6 bases. Germline CDR1 is SQVTM and CDR2 is ANQGSEA. The CDR3 spans 14 residues. CDR3 amino acids: CSVTGTRVAGELFF. The CDR3 nucleotides read TGCAGCGTTACCGGGACTAGAGTTGCCGGGGAGCTGTTTTTT.